This section outlines one TCR beta chain sequence together with its context. The sample originates from a study of blood T cell repertoires in COVID-19. Across the whole study: Collection of acute and convalescent COVID-19 samples took place in the United States, Italy and Spain.

Per the original data handling: Reference gene primer amplification gave nucleated cell count estimates. This table comes from immunoSEQ multiplex PCR, and its TCRdb copy is limited to in-frame clones, with some not included. D and trimming come from the DNA, and the V and J calls and clone size come from that table. Counted here are about 140,000 clones, approximately 87% occurring once; the ten biggest clones make up 3.5% to 5.5%. CDR1 is SGHTA, CDR2 FQGTGA, per germline. V was pared by 6 bases and J by 7 bases, with 8 bases of the junction left unmatched. This CDR3 comprises 14 residues. The receptor was derived from a woman aged 40-49 years with acute or convalescent COVID-19. The sequencing sample was made of peripheral blood. This chain connects TRBV7-3 to TRBJ2-7, with 11 bases that match TRBD2. This CDR3 is CASSFRGLAGEQYF. CDR3 nucleotide sequence: TGTGCCAGCAGTTTCCGTGGACTAGCGGGTGAGCAGTACTTC.